This is a list of T cell receptor beta chains from one sample in a study of technical replicates of blood from several donors. Using immunoSEQ multiplex PCR, the repertoire was profiled, and TCRdb retains in-frame clones only, with some absent. The sample holds about 76,000 clones, 80% to 90% seen once. The sequencing input was PBMCs. The receptors stem from a human donor in good health. Some clones in this sample may be carry-over from other donors' samples. CDR3s include the opening cysteine and the closing phenylalanine or tryptophan. The order of the fields is clone size, V gene, J gene, D gene, CDR3 DNA, CDR3 protein. D genes are given only for firm matches. Clone size is stated in some rows and not others, as once, few, many or a class when expanded.

NA	TRBV6-6	TRBJ2-7	TRBD2	TGTGCCAGCAGTCGATTAGAGGGCGGGAGGGCCGTAGAGCAGTACTTC	CASSRLEGGRAVEQYF
NA	TRBV10-3	TRBJ1-5	TRBD1	TGTGCCATCAGTGGCGACAGGGGGTTGAATCAGCCCCAGCATTTT	CAISGDRGLNQPQHF
NA	TRBV6-5	TRBJ2-1	NA	TGTGCCAGCAGAGGAGTACTGGAGCAGTTCTTC	CASRGVLEQFF
NA	TRBV9	TRBJ2-3	NA	TGTGCCAGCAGCGTAGGAAGGGGGTCGGGAGGAGCCTACACAGATACGCAGTATTTT	CASSVGRGSGGAYTDTQYF
few	TRBV29-1	TRBJ1-1	NA	TGCAGCGTTGAATCTTCCACACGCGGTGAAGCTTTCTTT	CSVESSTRGEAFF
NA	TRBV7-9	TRBJ2-3	TRBD2	TGTGCCAGCAGCCCCCGCGGAGCGGGAGCTAGCACAGATACGCAGTATTTT	CASSPRGAGASTDTQYF
NA	TRBV5-1	TRBJ2-5	NA	TGCGCCAGCAGCTTGGGGACAGAACAAGAGACCCAGTACTTC	CASSLGTEQETQYF
once	TRBV7-2	TRBJ2-2	TRBD2	TGTGCCAGCACCTTAGCGGGAGGGTCAAACACCGGGGAGCTGTTTTTT	CASTLAGGSNTGELFF
NA	TRBV5-1	TRBJ2-7	TRBD2	TGCGCCAGCAGTCAGACCCCTAGCGGGGGGGTCTCCTACGAGCAGTACTTC	CASSQTPSGGVSYEQYF
NA	TRBV29-1	TRBJ2-4	NA	TGCAGCGTTGGGGGGGATGGGGGTGGCAAAAACATTCAGTACTTC	CSVGGDGGGKNIQYF
NA	TRBV7-9	TRBJ1-1	NA	TGTGCCAGCAGCTTAGCCGCGGGGGGGCAGAGAGCTTTCTTT	CASSLAAGGQRAFF
NA	TRBV7-2	TRBJ1-2	TRBD1	TGTGCCAGCAGCTTGGAGGGACAGGTGTTCTATGGCTACACCTTC	CASSLEGQVFYGYTF
NA	TRBV19	TRBJ1-5	TRBD1	TGTGCCAGTAGCCACCGGACAGGGAACCAGCCCCAGCATTTT	CASSHRTGNQPQHF
NA	TRBV4-3	TRBJ1-6	TRBD1	TGCGCCAGCAGCCAAAAGCACAGGGGGCCAAATTCACCCCTCCACTTT	CASSQKHRGPNSPLHF
NA	TRBV6-5	TRBJ1-1	NA	TGTGCCAGCAGTTACGGGTTGGTGAGGAGGGTGGGTGAAGCTTTCTTT	CASSYGLVRRVGEAFF
NA	TRBV28	TRBJ2-4	TRBD1	TGTGCCAGCAGTTCATCCCGAAGACAGGGAAACATTCAGTACTTC	CASSSSRRQGNIQYF
NA	TRBV19	TRBJ2-1	NA	TGTGCCAGTAGTATTCTCCCGGGGAATGAGCAGTTCTTC	CASSILPGNEQFF
NA	TRBV19	TRBJ2-1	TRBD2	TGTGCCAGTAGTATCCAAGGACTAGCGGGAAGTGAGCAGTTCTTC	CASSIQGLAGSEQFF
NA	TRBV5-6	TRBJ2-5	TRBD1	TGTGCCAGCAGCGGCGGGACAGGGGCCCCAGAGACCCAGTACTTC	CASSGGTGAPETQYF
NA	TRBV11-3	TRBJ2-3	NA	TGTGCCAGCAGCACCTCGCAGGCAGATACGCAGTATTTT	CASSTSQADTQYF
NA	TRBV19	TRBJ1-3	NA	TGTGCCACTAAAAGAACCCAGGGCAGAAACACCATATATTTT	CATKRTQGRNTIYF
NA	TRBV7-2	TRBJ2-7	NA	TGTGCCAGCAGCCACACAGGGTACGAGCAGTACTTC	CASSHTGYEQYF
NA	TRBV7-2	TRBJ2-7	TRBD2	TGTGCCAGCAGCTCAATAGCGGGGCCCTACGAGCAGTACTTC	CASSSIAGPYEQYF
NA	TRBV25-1	TRBJ2-1	TRBD2	TGTGCCAGCAGCCCTCGGGGGGACTCCTACAATGAGCAGTTCTTC	CASSPRGDSYNEQFF
NA	TRBV7-3	TRBJ1-1	TRBD1	TGTGCCAGCAGCGGAACTAGCCCTCACGGGACAGGGGAGAACACTGAAGCTTTCTTT	CASSGTSPHGTGENTEAFF
NA	TRBV6-6	TRBJ2-1	TRBD2	TGTGCCAGCAGTAATGCGGGAGTAGCTGAGCAGTTCTTC	CASSNAGVAEQFF